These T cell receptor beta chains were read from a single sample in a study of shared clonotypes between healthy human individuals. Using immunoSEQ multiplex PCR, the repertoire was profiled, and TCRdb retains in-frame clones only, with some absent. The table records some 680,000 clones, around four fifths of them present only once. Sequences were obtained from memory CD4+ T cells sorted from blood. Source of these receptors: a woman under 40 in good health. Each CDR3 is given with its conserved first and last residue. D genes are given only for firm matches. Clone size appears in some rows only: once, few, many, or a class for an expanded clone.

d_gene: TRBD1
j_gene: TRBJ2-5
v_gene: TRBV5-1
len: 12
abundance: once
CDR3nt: TGCGCCAGCAACAGGGGGCAGGGGACCCAGTACTTC
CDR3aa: CASNRGQGTQYF

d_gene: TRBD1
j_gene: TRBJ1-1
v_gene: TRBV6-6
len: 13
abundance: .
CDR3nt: TGTGCCAGTTCGGGACAGAGACCATACGAAGCTTTCTTT
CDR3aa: CASSGQRPYEAFF

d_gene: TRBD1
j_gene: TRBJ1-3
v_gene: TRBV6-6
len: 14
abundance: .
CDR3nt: TGTGCCAGCAGGGAGACAGGGTATGGGGACACCATATATTTT
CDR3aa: CASRETGYGDTIYF

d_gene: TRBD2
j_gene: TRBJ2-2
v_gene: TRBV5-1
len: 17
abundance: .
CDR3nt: TGCGCCAGCAGCTCGAGACTAGCGGGAGGCACTCGGGGGGAGCTGTTTTTT
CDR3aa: CASSSRLAGGTRGELFF

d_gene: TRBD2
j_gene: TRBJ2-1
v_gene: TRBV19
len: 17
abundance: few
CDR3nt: TGTGCCAGTAGTGCTCCTCCCGGGAGCGGGAGAATGAATGAGCAGTTCTTC
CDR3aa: CASSAPPGSGRMNEQFF

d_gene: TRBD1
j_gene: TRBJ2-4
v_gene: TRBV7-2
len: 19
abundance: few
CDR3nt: TGTGCCAGCAGCTTAGTGGGACAGAGAAACGCCGACAGAAAAAACATTCAGTACTTC
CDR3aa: CASSLVGQRNADRKNIQYF

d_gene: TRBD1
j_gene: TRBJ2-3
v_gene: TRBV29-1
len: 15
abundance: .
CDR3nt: TGCAGCGTTGTACCCGGGACAGCGAACACAGATACGCAGTATTTT
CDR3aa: CSVVPGTANTDTQYF

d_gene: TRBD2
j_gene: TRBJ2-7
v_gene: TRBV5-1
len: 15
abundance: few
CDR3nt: TGCGCCAGCAGCTTTACTAGCGGGAGAGGCTACGAGCAGTACTTC
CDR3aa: CASSFTSGRGYEQYF

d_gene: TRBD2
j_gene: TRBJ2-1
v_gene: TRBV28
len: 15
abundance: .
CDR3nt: TGTGCCAGCAGTGCAACTAGCGGGCCGCACAATGAGCAGTTCTTC
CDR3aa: CASSATSGPHNEQFF

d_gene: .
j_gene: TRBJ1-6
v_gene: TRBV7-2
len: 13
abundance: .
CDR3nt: TGTGCCAGCAGCTTAGCCGGGATGGTACCCCTCCACTTT
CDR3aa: CASSLAGMVPLHF

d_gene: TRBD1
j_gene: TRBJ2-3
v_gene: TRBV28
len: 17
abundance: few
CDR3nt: TGTGCCAGCAGCCGGCCCTGGGACAGGGGAATGGTAGATACGCAGTATTTT
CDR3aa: CASSRPWDRGMVDTQYF

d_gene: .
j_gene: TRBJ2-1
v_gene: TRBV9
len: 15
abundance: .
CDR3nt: TGTGCCAGCAGCGTAGGCCTAGCGTGGTTCGATGAGCAGTTCTTC
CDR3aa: CASSVGLAWFDEQFF

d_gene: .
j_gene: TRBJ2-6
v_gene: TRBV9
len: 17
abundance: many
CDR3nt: TGTGCCAGCAGCGTAGTAGGGCGAGGGAGAGGGGCCAACGTCCTGACTTTC
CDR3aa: CASSVVGRGRGANVLTF

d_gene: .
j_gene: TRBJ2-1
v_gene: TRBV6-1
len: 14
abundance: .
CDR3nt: TGTGCCAGCAGTGTAGCGGAATCCTACAATGAGCAGTTCTTC
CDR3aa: CASSVAESYNEQFF

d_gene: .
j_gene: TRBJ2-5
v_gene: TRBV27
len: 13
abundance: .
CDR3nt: TGTGCCAGCAGTTTACAGGGACAAGAGACCCAGTACTTC
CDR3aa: CASSLQGQETQYF

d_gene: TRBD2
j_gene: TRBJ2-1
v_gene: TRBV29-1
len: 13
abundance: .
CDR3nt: TGCAGCGTCTCCCGCCGGGGGGACAATGAGCAGTTCTTC
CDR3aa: CSVSRRGDNEQFF

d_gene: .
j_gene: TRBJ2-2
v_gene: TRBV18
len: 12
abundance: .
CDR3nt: TGTGCCAGCTCACCTCCCACCGGGGAGCTGTTTTTT
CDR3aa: CASSPPTGELFF

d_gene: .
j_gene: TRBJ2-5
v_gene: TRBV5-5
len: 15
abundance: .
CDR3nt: TGTGCCAGCAGCTTGGGCACCCCAGAGGGAGCGACCCAGTACTTC
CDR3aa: CASSLGTPEGATQYF

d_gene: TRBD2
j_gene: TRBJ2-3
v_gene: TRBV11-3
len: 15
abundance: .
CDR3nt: TGTGCCAGCAGCTTAACCGGGAGGAGCACAGATACGCAGTATTTT
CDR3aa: CASSLTGRSTDTQYF

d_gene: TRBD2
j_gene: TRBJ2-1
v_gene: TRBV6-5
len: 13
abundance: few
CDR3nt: TGTGCCGCAGGCGGGGGATCCTACAATGAGCAGTTCTTC
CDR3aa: CAAGGGSYNEQFF

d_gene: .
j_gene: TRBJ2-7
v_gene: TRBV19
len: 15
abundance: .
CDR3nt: TGTGCCAGTAGTATAATGTGGACCTCTGCCTACGAGCAGTACTTC
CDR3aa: CASSIMWTSAYEQYF

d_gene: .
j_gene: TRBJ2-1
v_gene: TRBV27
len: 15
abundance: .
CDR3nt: TGTGCCAGCAGCTTAGTGGGGGGCAGGAGAAATGAGCAGTTCTTC
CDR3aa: CASSLVGGRRNEQFF

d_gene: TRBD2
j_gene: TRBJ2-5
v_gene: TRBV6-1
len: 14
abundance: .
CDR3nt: TGTGCCACCCCGCCTCCGGGGGGGACCGAGACCCAGTACTTC
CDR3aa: CATPPPGGTETQYF

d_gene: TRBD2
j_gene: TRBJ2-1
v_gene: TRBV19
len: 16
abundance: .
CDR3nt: TGTGCCAGTAGACCGGGACTAGCGGGAGGGCCGAGTGAGCAGTTCTTC
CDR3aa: CASRPGLAGGPSEQFF

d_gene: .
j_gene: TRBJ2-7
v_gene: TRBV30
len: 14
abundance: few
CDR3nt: TGTGCCTGGAGTCTGGGCGGAAACTCCTACGAGCAGTACTTC
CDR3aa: CAWSLGGNSYEQYF

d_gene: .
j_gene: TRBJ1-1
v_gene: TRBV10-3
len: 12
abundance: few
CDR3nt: TGTGCCATCAGTGAGTCGGGAACTCTGTTGCTCTTT
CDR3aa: CAISESGTLLLF

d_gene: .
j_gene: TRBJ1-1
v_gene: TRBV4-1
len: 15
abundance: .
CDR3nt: TGCGCCAGCAGCCAAGGAGGGCGGCGAAACACTGAAGCTTTCTTT
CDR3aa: CASSQGGRRNTEAFF

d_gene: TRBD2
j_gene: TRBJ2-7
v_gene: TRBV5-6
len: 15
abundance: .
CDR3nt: TGTGCCAGCAGCGGGGGACTAGCGGGAGCCTACGAGCAGTACTTC
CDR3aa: CASSGGLAGAYEQYF

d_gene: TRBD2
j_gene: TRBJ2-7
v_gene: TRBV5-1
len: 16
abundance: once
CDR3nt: TGCGCCAGCAGTCCCTCCCTACTAGCGGGGTCCTACGAGCAGTACTTC
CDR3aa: CASSPSLLAGSYEQYF

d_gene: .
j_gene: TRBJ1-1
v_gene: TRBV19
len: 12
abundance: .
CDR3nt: TGTGCCAGTAGTAAGCTAAGGTCTGAAGCTTTCTTT
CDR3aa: CASSKLRSEAFF

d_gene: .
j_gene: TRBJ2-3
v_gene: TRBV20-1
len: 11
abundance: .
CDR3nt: TGCAGTGCTAGGGTCCCTAATACGCAGTATTTT
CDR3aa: CSARVPNTQYF

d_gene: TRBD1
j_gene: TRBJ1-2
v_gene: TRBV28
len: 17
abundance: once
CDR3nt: TGTGCCAGCAGTTCCGGACAGGGTGAGCTAACCTTCGGAGGCTACACCTTC
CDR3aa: CASSSGQGELTFGGYTF

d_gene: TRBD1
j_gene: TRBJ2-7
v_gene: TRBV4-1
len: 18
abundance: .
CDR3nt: TGCGCCAGCAGCCAGGAGGGACAGGGTAGAATGAGCTCCTACGAGCAGTACTTC
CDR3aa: CASSQEGQGRMSSYEQYF

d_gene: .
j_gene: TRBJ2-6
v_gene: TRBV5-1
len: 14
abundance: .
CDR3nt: TGCGCCAGCAGCTTAGGGAGCGGGGCCAACGTCCTGACTTTC
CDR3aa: CASSLGSGANVLTF

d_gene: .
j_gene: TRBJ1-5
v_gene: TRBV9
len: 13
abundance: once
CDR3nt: TGTGCCAGCAGTTCCGGGCTAGATCAGCCCCAGCATTTT
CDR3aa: CASSSGLDQPQHF

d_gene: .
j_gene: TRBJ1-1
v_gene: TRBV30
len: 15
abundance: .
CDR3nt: TGTGCCTGGAGTGTAAGCGCCATAGGGAACACTGAAGCTTTCTTT
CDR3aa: CAWSVSAIGNTEAFF

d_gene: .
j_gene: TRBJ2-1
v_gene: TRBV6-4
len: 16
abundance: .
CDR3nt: TGTGCCAGCAGTGAAATGGCGCCGAGCTCCTACAATGAGCAGTTCTTC
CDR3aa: CASSEMAPSSYNEQFF

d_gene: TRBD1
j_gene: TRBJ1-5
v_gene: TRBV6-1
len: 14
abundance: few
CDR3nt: TGTGCCAGCAGTGGGACAGGGGCCGCATCGCCCCAGCATTTT
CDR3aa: CASSGTGAASPQHF

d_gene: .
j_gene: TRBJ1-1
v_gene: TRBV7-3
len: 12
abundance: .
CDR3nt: TGTGCCAGCAGCGTCCTTAACACTGAAGCTTTCTTT
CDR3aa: CASSVLNTEAFF

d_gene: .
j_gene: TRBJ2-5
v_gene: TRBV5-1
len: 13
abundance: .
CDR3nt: TGCGCCAGCAGCTTGGGAGGATCACAGACCCAGTACTTC
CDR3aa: CASSLGGSQTQYF

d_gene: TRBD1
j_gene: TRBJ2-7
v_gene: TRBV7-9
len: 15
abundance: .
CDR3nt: TGTGCCAGCAGGCCCCCAGGGGGCGCATCCTACGAGCAGTACTTC
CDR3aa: CASRPPGGASYEQYF

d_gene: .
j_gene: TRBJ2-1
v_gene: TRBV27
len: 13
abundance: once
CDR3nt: TGTGCCAGCAGAGATCTAGGCGCCAGTGTGCAGTTCTTC
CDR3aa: CASRDLGASVQFF

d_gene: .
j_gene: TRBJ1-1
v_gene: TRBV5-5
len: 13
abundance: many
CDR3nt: TGTGCCAGCAGCTTTTCCGGAGAGGGTGAAGCTTTCTTT
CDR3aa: CASSFSGEGEAFF

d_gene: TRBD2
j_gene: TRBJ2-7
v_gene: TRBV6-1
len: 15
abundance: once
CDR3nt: TGTGCCAGCACTAATCCTAGCGGGAGTTCCTACGAGCAGTACTTC
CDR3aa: CASTNPSGSSYEQYF

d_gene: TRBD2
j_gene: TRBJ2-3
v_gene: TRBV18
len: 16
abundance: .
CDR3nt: TGTGCCAGCTCACCAGATGGACTAGCGGGCACAGATACGCAGTATTTT
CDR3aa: CASSPDGLAGTDTQYF

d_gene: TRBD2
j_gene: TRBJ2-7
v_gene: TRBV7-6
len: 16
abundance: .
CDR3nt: TGTGCCAGCAGCCCAACGCCCCTAGCGGTATCCTACGAGCAGTACTTC
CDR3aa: CASSPTPLAVSYEQYF

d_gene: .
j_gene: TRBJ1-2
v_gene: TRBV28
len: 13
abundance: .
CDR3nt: TGTGCCAGCAGTCTAAGGCAGAACTATGGCTACACCTTC
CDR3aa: CASSLRQNYGYTF

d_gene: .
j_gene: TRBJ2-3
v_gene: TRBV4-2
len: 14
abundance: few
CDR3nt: TGTGCCAGCAGCCAAGATGCCAAGGGAGATACGCAGTATTTT
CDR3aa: CASSQDAKGDTQYF

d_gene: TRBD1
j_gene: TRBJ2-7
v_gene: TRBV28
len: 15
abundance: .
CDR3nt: TGTGCCAGCAGGTATCACGGGACAGAGGGCTACGAGCAGTACTTC
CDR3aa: CASRYHGTEGYEQYF

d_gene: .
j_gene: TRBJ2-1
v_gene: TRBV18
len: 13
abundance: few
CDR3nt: TGTGCCAGCTCACTCGGGACTTCAAATGAGCAGTTCTTC
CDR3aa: CASSLGTSNEQFF

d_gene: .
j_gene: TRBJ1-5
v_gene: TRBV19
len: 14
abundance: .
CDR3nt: TGTGCCAGTATGGGAGGGTATAGCAATCAGCCCCAGCATTTT
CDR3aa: CASMGGYSNQPQHF

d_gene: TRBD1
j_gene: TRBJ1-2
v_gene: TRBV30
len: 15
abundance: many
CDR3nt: TGTGCCTCCCGGGACAGGGTACGCTCCGCCTATGGCTACACCTTC
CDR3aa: CASRDRVRSAYGYTF

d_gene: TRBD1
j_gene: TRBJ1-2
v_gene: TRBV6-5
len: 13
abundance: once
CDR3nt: TGTGCCAGCAGTAGACAGGGGGTCTATGGCTACACCTTC
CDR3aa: CASSRQGVYGYTF

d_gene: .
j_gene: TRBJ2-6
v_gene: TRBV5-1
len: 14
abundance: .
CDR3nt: TGCGCCAGCAGCTTCCACTGGGGGGCCAACGTCCTGACTTTC
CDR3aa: CASSFHWGANVLTF

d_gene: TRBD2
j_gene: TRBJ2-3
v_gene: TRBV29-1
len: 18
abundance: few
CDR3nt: TGCAGCGCCGAGGGTGCGATAGTTCGGACTAGCCCCACAGATACGCAGTATTTT
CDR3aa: CSAEGAIVRTSPTDTQYF